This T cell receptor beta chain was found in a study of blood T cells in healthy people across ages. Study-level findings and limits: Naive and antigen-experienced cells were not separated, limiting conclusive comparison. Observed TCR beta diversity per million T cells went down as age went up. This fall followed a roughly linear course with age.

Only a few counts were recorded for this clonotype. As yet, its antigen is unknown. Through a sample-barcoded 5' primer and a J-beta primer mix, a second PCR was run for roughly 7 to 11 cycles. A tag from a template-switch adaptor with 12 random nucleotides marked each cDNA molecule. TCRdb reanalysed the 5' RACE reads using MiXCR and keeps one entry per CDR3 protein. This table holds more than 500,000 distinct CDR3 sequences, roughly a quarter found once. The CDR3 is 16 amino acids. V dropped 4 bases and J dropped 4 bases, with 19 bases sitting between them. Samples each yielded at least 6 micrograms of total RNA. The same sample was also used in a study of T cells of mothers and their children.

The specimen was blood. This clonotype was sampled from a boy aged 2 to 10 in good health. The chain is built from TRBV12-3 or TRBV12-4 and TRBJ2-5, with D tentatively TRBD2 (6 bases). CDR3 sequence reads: CASSSSTTGGRETQYF. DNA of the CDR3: TGTGCCAGCAGTTCCTCAACCACCGGGGGTAGAGAGACCCAGTACTTC.